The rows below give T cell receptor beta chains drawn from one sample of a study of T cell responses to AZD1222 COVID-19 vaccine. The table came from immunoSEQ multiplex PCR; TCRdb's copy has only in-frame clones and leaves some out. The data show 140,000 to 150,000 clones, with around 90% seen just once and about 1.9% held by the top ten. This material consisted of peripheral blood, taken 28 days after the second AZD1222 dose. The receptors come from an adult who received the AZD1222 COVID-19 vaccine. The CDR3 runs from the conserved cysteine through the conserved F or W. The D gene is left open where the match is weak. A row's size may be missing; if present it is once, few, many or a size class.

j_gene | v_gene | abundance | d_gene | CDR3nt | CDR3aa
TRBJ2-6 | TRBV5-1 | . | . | TGCGCCAGCAGCCCCGGACAGCTCTCTGGGGCCAACGTCCTGACTTTC | CASSPGQLSGANVLTF
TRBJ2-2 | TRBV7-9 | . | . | TGTGCCAGCAGCTTGAGGAAGGTCGGGGAGCTGTTTTTT | CASSLRKVGELFF
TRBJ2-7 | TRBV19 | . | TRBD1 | TGTGCCAGTAGTACCGCCGGGACAGGGGGCTACGAGCAGTACTTC | CASSTAGTGGYEQYF
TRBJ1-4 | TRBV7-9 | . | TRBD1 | TGTGCCAGCAGCTCTGGACAGGGGACGGATGAAAAACTGTTTTTT | CASSSGQGTDEKLFF
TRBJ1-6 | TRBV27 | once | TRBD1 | TGTGCCAGCAGTACCGTACAGGGGACCAATTCACCCCTCCACTTT | CASSTVQGTNSPLHF
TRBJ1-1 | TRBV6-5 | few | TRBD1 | TGTGCCAGCACCCAACGGACAGGGAAGAACACTGAAGCTTTCTTT | CASTQRTGKNTEAFF
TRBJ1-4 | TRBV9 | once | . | TGTGCCAGCAGCGTTCGACAGTCTGGCGAAAAACTGTTTTTT | CASSVRQSGEKLFF
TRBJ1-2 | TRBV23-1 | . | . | TGCGCCAGCAGTCAATGGCATCCTAACTATGGCTACACCTTC | CASSQWHPNYGYTF
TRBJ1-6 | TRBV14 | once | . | TGTGCCAGCAGCCCACACAGGAGGTTCCCCCTCCACTTT | CASSPHRRFPLHF
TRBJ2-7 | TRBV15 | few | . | TGTGCCACCAGCAGCGAACGGGCGCTAGCCTACGAGCAGTACTTC | CATSSERALAYEQYF
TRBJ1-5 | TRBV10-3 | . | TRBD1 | TGTGCCATCAGTAGATCAGGGGGCGCGGGAGGCAATCAGCCCCAGCATTTT | CAISRSGGAGGNQPQHF
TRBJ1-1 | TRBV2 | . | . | TGTGCCAGCAGTGAATCCCAGGTGGCTTTCTTT | CASSESQVAFF
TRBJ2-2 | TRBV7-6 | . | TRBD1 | TGTGCCAGCAGCCGACAGGGTGAGGGCACCGGGGAGCTGTTTTTT | CASSRQGEGTGELFF
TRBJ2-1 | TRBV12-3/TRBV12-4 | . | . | TGTGCCAGCAGCAGCCGTGGGGGGCAGTTCTTC | CASSSRGGQFF
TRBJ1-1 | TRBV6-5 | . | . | TGTGCCAGCAGTCAACATACCATGAACACTGAAGCTTTCTTT | CASSQHTMNTEAFF
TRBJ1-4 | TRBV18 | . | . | TGTGCCAGCTCCCTTCACAATTGGGGGCATGGCGAAAAACTGTTTTTT | CASSLHNWGHGEKLFF
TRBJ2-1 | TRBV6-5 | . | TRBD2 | TGTGCCAGCGGCTCCCGGGAGGGCCGTTACAATGAGCAGTTCTTC | CASGSREGRYNEQFF
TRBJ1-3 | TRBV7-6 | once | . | TGTGCCAGCAGCCCAACCTGGCTTGGGGGAAACACCATATATTTT | CASSPTWLGGNTIYF
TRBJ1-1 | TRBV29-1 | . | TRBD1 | TGCAGCGTTTTTCGAAGAGGGACAGCGAACACTGAAGCTTTCTTT | CSVFRRGTANTEAFF
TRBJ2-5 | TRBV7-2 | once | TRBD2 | TGTGCCAGCAGCTTTGCGGGGGGGCGAGAGACCCAGTACTTC | CASSFAGGRETQYF
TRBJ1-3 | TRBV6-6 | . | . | TGTGCCACCATCGGTGGGGGCCTGAAAAACACCATATATTTT | CATIGGGLKNTIYF
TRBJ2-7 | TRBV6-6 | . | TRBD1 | TGTGCCAGCAGTCCCCCTCCCCGGGACAGCCGCCTAGCCGAGCAGTACTTC | CASSPPPRDSRLAEQYF